These T cell receptor beta chains were read from a single sample in a study of T cell changes during pregnancy in multiple sclerosis. Libraries were prepared by immunoSEQ multiplex PCR; TCRdb keeps only in-frame clonotypes and omits some of them. The sample holds tens of thousands of clones, approximately 88% seen once. The sequences come from peripheral blood, collected in the first trimester of pregnancy. All receptors derive from a female donor with multiple sclerosis, enrolled in a pregnancy study. Each CDR3 is given with its conserved first and last residue. The order of the fields is V gene, clone size, D gene, J gene, CDR3 DNA, CDR3 protein. The D gene is left open where the match is weak. Only part of the rows carry a size: once, few, many, or a class if the clone is expanded.

v_call: TRBV28; clone_size: -; d_call: -; j_call: TRBJ2-2; cdr3_nt: TGTGCCAGCAGTTTATTATCTAGAACCTTAGCGAACACCGGGGAGCTGTTTTTT; cdr3_aa: CASSLLSRTLANTGELFF
v_call: TRBV6-1; clone_size: -; d_call: TRBD2; j_call: TRBJ2-7; cdr3_nt: TGTGCCAGCAGTGAAGCTGGGTTGGGACTAGCGGGATGGAACTCCTACGAGCAGTACTTC; cdr3_aa: CASSEAGLGLAGWNSYEQYF
v_call: TRBV30; clone_size: -; d_call: TRBD1; j_call: TRBJ1-3; cdr3_nt: TGTGCCTGGACAACCGGGACAGATGGAAACACCATATATTTT; cdr3_aa: CAWTTGTDGNTIYF
v_call: TRBV4-3; clone_size: -; d_call: -; j_call: TRBJ1-3; cdr3_nt: TGCGCCAGCAGCCAAGAACCCCTCGCGGCTGGAAACACCATATATTTT; cdr3_aa: CASSQEPLAAGNTIYF
v_call: TRBV7-2; clone_size: -; d_call: -; j_call: TRBJ2-7; cdr3_nt: TGTGCCAGCAGCTCCCCGGGTGGGTGGCTCTACGAGCAGTACTTC; cdr3_aa: CASSSPGGWLYEQYF
v_call: TRBV5-1; clone_size: -; d_call: -; j_call: TRBJ2-5; cdr3_nt: TGCGCCAGCAGCTTCGTAATGCAAGAGACCCAGTACTTC; cdr3_aa: CASSFVMQETQYF
v_call: TRBV18; clone_size: -; d_call: -; j_call: TRBJ1-1; cdr3_nt: TGTGCCAGCTCAAGTCTCCTAAGTTTTCGGGGTAAGGAGGACACTGAAGCTTTCTTT; cdr3_aa: CASSSLLSFRGKEDTEAFF
v_call: TRBV4-1; clone_size: -; d_call: TRBD2; j_call: TRBJ2-1; cdr3_nt: TGCGCCAGCAGCCATTTGGGGAAGCGGGAGAGCGTGTTCTTC; cdr3_aa: CASSHLGKRESVFF
v_call: TRBV28; clone_size: -; d_call: TRBD2; j_call: TRBJ2-4; cdr3_nt: TGTGCCAGCAGTTCAGGGCCTAGCGGGGACATTCAGTACTTC; cdr3_aa: CASSSGPSGDIQYF
v_call: TRBV11-2; clone_size: few; d_call: TRBD1; j_call: TRBJ1-1; cdr3_nt: TGTGCCAGCAGTCGGACAGGAATCGACACTGAAGCTTTCTTT; cdr3_aa: CASSRTGIDTEAFF
v_call: TRBV18; clone_size: once; d_call: TRBD2; j_call: TRBJ2-7; cdr3_nt: TGTGCCAGCTCACCTTCTCCGGGACTAGCTGGTACCTACGAAGGGCAGTACTTC; cdr3_aa: CASSPSPGLAGTYEGQYF
v_call: TRBV20-1; clone_size: -; d_call: TRBD2; j_call: TRBJ2-1; cdr3_nt: TGCGCTAGCGGGAACAATGAGCAGTTCTTC; cdr3_aa: CASGNNEQFF
v_call: TRBV7-2; clone_size: -; d_call: TRBD1; j_call: TRBJ2-5; cdr3_nt: TGTGCCAGCAGCCAGACAGGGACCTCCCAAGAGACCCAGTACTTC; cdr3_aa: CASSQTGTSQETQYF
v_call: TRBV30; clone_size: -; d_call: -; j_call: TRBJ2-4; cdr3_nt: TGTGCCTGGAGTGTACTAGAAAACATTCAGTACTTC; cdr3_aa: CAWSVLENIQYF
v_call: TRBV6-1; clone_size: -; d_call: -; j_call: TRBJ1-5; cdr3_nt: TGTGCCGGCTCGGGGGGAGGGCTACAGCCCCAGCATTTT; cdr3_aa: CAGSGGGLQPQHF
v_call: TRBV5-4; clone_size: -; d_call: TRBD1; j_call: TRBJ2-1; cdr3_nt: TGTGCCAGCAGAAAAATTGGGACAGGGGGTTTGGATGAGCAGTTCTTC; cdr3_aa: CASRKIGTGGLDEQFF